This entry lists 5 T cell receptor beta chains sequenced from one sample in a study of sequential checkpoint blockade in melanoma. Sequenced by immunoSEQ multiplex PCR; TCRdb stores in-frame clones only, minus some. The sample contains some 16,000 clones, around 92% of which appear only once. Treatment: randomized to nivolumab then ipilimumab (arm A) or the reverse (arm B). Material: CD8+ T cells sorted from blood (inferred from file names), obtained from a patient given nivolumab and ipilimumab in sequence. These receptors were obtained from a human donor with melanoma.

J is TRBJ2-7 and V is TRBV9; 7 bases align to TRBD1. V shed 3 bases, J shed 2 bases, and the junction held 5 bases outside the gene matches. This CDR3 region has 14 residues. Germline V CDR1 and CDR2: SGDLS, YYNGEE. CDR3 bases: TGTGCCAGCAGCGCCACCGGGACAGCCTACGAGCAGTACTTC. Residues: CASSATGTAYEQYF.

The chain has TRBV5-6 and TRBJ1-1; D might be TRBD1 (6 bases). This CDR3 comprises 13 residues. Germline-derived CDR1 and CDR2 are SGHDT and YYEEEE. Trimming left V 4 bases short and J 4 bases short, with 11 bases between. The CDR3 DNA follows: TGTGCCAGCAGCCCCACAGGGATCACTGAAGCTTTCTTT. Protein product: CASSPTGITEAFF. Looking up the rest from reference TRBV5-6 and TRBJ1-1 gives the full variable domain: DAGVTQSPTHLIKTRGQQVTLRCSPKSGHDTVSWYQQALGQGPQFIFQYYEEEERQRGNFPDRFSGHQFPNYSSELNVNALLLGDSALYLCASSPTGITEAFFGQGTRLTVV.

V and J are TRBV7-9 and TRBJ1-1, with no clear D. V lost 1 base and J 6 bases, leaving 15 bases between the germline ends. The CDR3 length is 15 residues. Germline values: CDR1 SEHNR, CDR2 FQNEAQ (reference sequence). As DNA, the CDR3 is TGTGCCAGCAGCTTAGTGGAGAGGGCTGTCGCTGAAGCTTTCTTT. Translated: CASSLVERAVAEAFF.

The chain uses TRBV6-5 and TRBJ1-2; no definite D call. Germline assignment: CDR1 MNHEY and CDR2 SVGAGI. V was shortened by 0 bases and J by 8 bases, with 16 bases between the two germline ends. This CDR3 comprises 15 residues. The CDR3 region has the DNA TGTGCCAGCAGTTACTCGACCGTCACCATGGAGGGCTACACCTTC. Protein sequence: CASSYSTVTMEGYTF.

The chain has TRBV6-5 and TRBJ2-1; 9 bases fit TRBD1. CDR3 length: 15 amino acids. The ends lost 7 bases at V and 6 bases at J; junction bases unmatched: 10. Germline CDR1 is MNHEY and CDR2 is SVGAGI. CDR3: CASIAGTGLLNEQFF. CDR3 coding DNA: TGTGCCAGCATTGCCGGGACAGGGCTCCTCAATGAGCAGTTCTTC.